The present TCR beta chain was sequenced within a study of post-analysis software for immune sequencing data. Study in general: The disease courses covered relapsing-remitting, secondary progressive and progressive-relapsing multiple sclerosis. Whole-study results and caveats: The F measure placed samples prepared in the same batch into strongly shared clusters. Relative to controls, patients had about 5 TRBV segments at higher frequency, with TRBV5-6, TRBV5-1 and TRBV20-1 among these. Significantly lower normalized Chao1 diversity was found in patients with multiple sclerosis relative to controls.

As concerns this clonotype: The target antigen is unknown.

The ends lost 0 bases at V and 0 bases at J; junction bases unmatched: 1. Germline V gene data show CDR1 as SGHRS and CDR2 as YFSETQ. This CDR3 has 15 amino acids. Every TCR beta cDNA library bore unique molecular identifiers. A population of roughly 0.85 to 10 million T cells gave rise to approximately 500,000 cDNA molecules. One entry per CDR3 protein results from TCRdb running MiXCR on the PCR reads. This table holds 450,000 to 700,000 distinct CDR3 sequences, roughly two fifths found once. The V and J genes are TRBV5-1 and TRBJ2-3, with 7 bases that match TRBD2. The sequenced sample was blood. The source is a girl aged 5-17 years with multiple sclerosis. CDR3 nucleotide sequence: TGCGCCAGCAGCTTGGGGACTAGAAGCACAGATACGCAGTATTTT. It is translated as CASSLGTRSTDTQYF.